This T cell receptor beta chain is from a study of blood T cell repertoires in COVID-19. The CDR3 is 13 amino acids. V lost 4 bases to trimming and J lost 5 bases, with 11 bases between them. This clone was observed a few times. Generated by immunoSEQ multiplex PCR, the TCRdb table keeps only in-frame clones and is missing some. The sample lists some 300,000 clones, approximately 89% seen once, with 2.5% to 3% in the top ten. The source is a woman between 45 and 60 years old who had been exposed to COVID-19. The V gene is TRBV12-3 or TRBV12-4, the J gene TRBJ1-1, with TRBD1 as a possible D gene (5 bases). Input material: PBMCs or T cells enriched from blood (not recorded which). CDR3 residues: CASSSLRATEAFF. The CDR3, as DNA: TGTGCCAGCAGTTCCCTCAGGGCTACTGAAGCTTTCTTT.